The next 6 T cell receptor beta chains were all read from a single sample in a study of T cells in tuberculosis. As for time point: new active TB diagnosis, blood taken before or within 7 days of starting treatment. Sequencing used immunoSEQ multiplex PCR; TCRdb keeps in-frame clones, though not all of them. This table has some 49,000 clones, 90% to 95% appearing once. The sample in question was PBMCs, obtained at tuberculosis diagnosis. These receptors came from an adult with tuberculosis.

This sequence joins TRBV19 and TRBJ1-1, with 7 bases matching TRBD1. The CDR3 length is 14 residues. Germline V gene sequence: CDR1 LNHDA, CDR2 SQIVND (reference sequence). Trimming cost V 5 bases and J 7 bases; bases outside gene matches: 10. For the CDR3, the DNA is TGTGCCAGTAGTCCCCCCCGAGGGACAGTTGAAGCTTTCTTT. This encodes CASSPPRGTVEAFF.

The J gene is TRBJ2-2, the V gene TRBV27, with D maybe TRBD1 (5 bases). V shed 2 bases and J shed 7 bases, with 11 bases lying between them. The CDR3 sequence is 14 residues long. Germline CDR1 is MNHEY and CDR2 is SMNVEV (reference sequence). CDR3 in amino acids: CASSLRQGLGELFF. The CDR3 DNA follows: TGTGCCAGCAGTTTAAGGCAGGGTCTCGGGGAGCTGTTTTTT.

The V call is TRBV7-2, the J call TRBJ1-1; D is ambiguous. V lost 3 bases and J 0 bases, leaving 14 bases between the germline ends. The CDR3 spans 16 residues. Germline V gene data show CDR1 as SGHTA and CDR2 as FQGNSA. The CDR3 loop is CASSFYSFGLNTEAFF. The CDR3 DNA sequence: TGTGCCAGCAGCTTTTATTCTTTTGGCTTGAACACTGAAGCTTTCTTT.

The chain employs TRBV28 and TRBJ1-2; D possibly corresponds to TRBD1 (5 bases). Germline CDR1 MDHEN, CDR2 SYDVKM. The CDR3 covers 14 residues. V was trimmed by 2 bases and J by 2 bases, leaving 9 bases between them. CDR3 amino acids: CASSLAAGNYGYTF. For the CDR3, the DNA is TGTGCCAGCAGTTTAGCCGCAGGGAACTATGGCTACACCTTC.

The chain carries TRBV10-3 and TRBJ2-1; maybe TRBD1 (6 bases). Trimming cost V 10 bases and J 1 base, with 11 bases left between them. Germline lookup yields CDR1 ENHRY and CDR2 SYGVKD. The CDR3 is 13 amino acids. CDR3 DNA: TGTGCCACCGGGGACAAGTCCTACAATGAGCAGTTCTTC. Its protein is CATGDKSYNEQFF.

This chain joins TRBV6-1 and TRBJ2-7, with a tentative D call TRBD2 (6 bases). The germline V and J ends were trimmed by 8 bases and 0 bases, with 11 bases remaining between them. Germline lookup yields CDR1 MNHNS and CDR2 SASEGT. The CDR3 covers 13 residues. CDR3 nucleotide sequence: TGTGCCAGCTTGGAGGGACTCTCCTACGAGCAGTACTTC. Residues: CASLEGLSYEQYF.